This section outlines one T cell receptor (beta chain) sequence together with its context. Its binding antigen is unknown. No much larger clone exists at a distance of one base, and base qualities are not known. Reads for this sample came from an Illumina NovaSeq 6000. Using 5'RACE with constant-segment primers, TCRalpha and TCRbeta cDNA libraries were constructed, with sample barcodes and unique molecular identifiers added in the process. Trizol reagent was used to extract RNA from every sample. The libraries were amplified in two PCR steps, and the second step added a second sample barcode and Illumina TruSeq adapters. Sequencing of libraries was performed on an Illumina NovaSeq with 2 x 150 bp paired-end reads. As for the authors' bioinformatics: With migec v1.2.7, reads were demultiplexed and then collapsed into UMI-guided consensus sequences. Using mixcr v2.1.11, UMI consensuses were aligned to TRA and TRB V and J templates and then assembled into clonotypes. A clonotype was counted as expanded or contracted only when both edgeR and NoisET called the clonotype significant, with the noise models trained on biological replicates. For edgeR calls, the cutoffs were a false discovery rate-adjusted p below 0.01 and a log2 fold-change threshold of 1. As an exploratory analysis of dynamics, max-normalized trajectories of the 1000 most abundant clonotypes were examined with PCA combined with hierarchical clustering. Separately sequenced CD4+ and CD8+ repertoires were used to assign a CD4 or CD8 phenotype to each responding clone. TCRdb cleaned the public reads at Q25 with fastp, built clones with MiXCR and kept in-frame beta chains. Rows are combined by CDR3 protein, so each entry shows the most common genes and DNA. What appears here as the V and J calls and clone size reflects TCRdb's work, not the paper's. This sample lists 200,000 to 250,000 distinct CDR3 sequences; 15% were detected once. 2.1% of the sample comes from the top ten.

V is trimmed back by 5 bases and J by 8 bases, and the junction contains 7 bases that no gene match accounts for. CDR1 is given as SEHNR and CDR2 as FQNEAQ, both from the germline V gene (reference sequence). CDR3 length: 14 amino acids, cysteine to phenylalanine. The only DNA kept is the CDR3, 42 bases in frame from the first base. These data come from a study of T-cell memory formation after mild COVID-19 (dated by TCRdb to about 2021). With respect to the entire study: TCR sequence clusters from the two donors were largely donor specific. T-cell clones expanding and contracting after mild COVID-19 in a couple of donors were tracked by longitudinal TCRalpha and TCRbeta repertoire sequencing. The cohort comprised two young, previously healthy adult volunteers, one female and one male.

Ficoll-Paque density gradient centrifugation was used to isolate PBMCs. Beyond this particular receptor, the publication reports: Whether the second-wave clones peaking on day 37 were SARS-CoV-2 specific was not confirmed. The detection of some responding clones in pre-infection memory suggests that pre-existing cross-reactive memory T cells joined the SARS-CoV-2 response. Contracting CD4+ clones were found mainly in CM and EM memory subsets, while CD8+ clones were enriched in EMRA. Clones that contracted from day 15 to 85 showed balanced CD4/CD8 phenotypes, whereas a second wave of clones that expanded from day 15 to 37 leaned towards CD4+. The study covered only a couple of mild cases, and larger cohorts including severe cases with pre-infection samples were considered necessary.

The sequencing input was PBMCs or a T cell subset sorted from them (not recorded which). The receptor's source is an adult woman who had mild COVID-19 (a few samples of this study predate the infection). The sample titles of this study are shuffled in the database, so cell type and time point are left out; the donor was told from shared clones. The chain is assembled from TRBV7-9 and TRBJ2-2, and 8 bases in between align with TRBD1. The DNA sequence reads TGTGCCAGCAGCCGAGGACAGGGAATAGGGGAGCTGTTTTTT. It translates as CASSRGQGIGELFF.